This T cell receptor (beta chain) is drawn from a study of blood T cells in healthy people across ages (dated by TCRdb to the mid-2010s). Regarding the complete study: Template switching captured roughly one uniquely barcoded TCR beta cDNA molecule per two T cells in model experiments. To track age-related changes in TCR beta repertoire diversity, the study relied on deep sequencing normalized with unique cDNA molecular identifiers. The donors were divided into four age groups: young (average 16 years), middle-aged (about 40), aged (about 56) and long-lived (approximately 74). To avoid experimental bias, donors of different ages were spread randomly across the sequencing lanes. Two additional independent replicas of 1 million unique cDNA reads from the same blood draw were analyzed for two donors (one aged 18 to 30 and one aged 80 or older).

From the cysteine up to the phenylalanine, the CDR3 has a length of 18 residues. Just the 54-base CDR3 DNA is kept, in frame starting at base 1. The germline V gene specifies MDHEN as CDR1 and SYDVKM as CDR2. The trim is 4 bases for V and 2 bases for J, with a gap of 21 bases between the germline ends. Notes on this clonotype: No cognate antigen has been identified for it. Base quality data are lacking; no much larger clone is found one base away.

The library relied on 5' RACE. Instrument used: Illumina HiSeq 2500. A second PCR of roughly 6 to 11 cycles was run with a J-beta primer mix and a sample-barcoded 5' primer. A unique molecular identifier was introduced onto each TCR beta cDNA molecule by a template-switch 5' adaptor carrying 12 random nucleotides. Each sample yielded at least 3 million CDR3-containing paired-end reads. First-strand cDNA was synthesized from all RNA with the Mint cDNA synthesis kit, primed by a TRBC-specific oligonucleotide. Following uracil-DNA glycosylase treatment, all cDNA underwent a first 18-cycle PCR with the universal primers M1SS and BC2_uni_R. The source study handled its data this way. Each sample was normalized by randomly selecting 1 million high-quality reads, each carrying a distinct molecular identifier. Reads with shared molecular identifiers were discarded instead of being binned into consensus sequences. MiTCR, with a Q25 quality threshold and the strictest error-elimination algorithm, was used for CDR3 identification, clonotype clustering and error correction. A nonparametric unseen species model with Euler transformation was used to estimate a lower bound on total TCR beta diversity. TCRdb ran its own pipeline on the public reads, namely fastp trimming at Q25 and MiXCR clone calling, and kept in-frame beta chains. A single entry per CDR3 protein holds the most common genes and DNA from its merged rows. These V and J calls rely on TCRdb rather than the paper's analysis. A total of 700,000 to 1,000,000 distinct CDR3 sequences appear in this sample, under 55% of them only once. The top ten clonotypes cover under 20% of the sample.

Donors were approximately 42 systemically healthy Caucasian individuals from Russia aged roughly 6 to 100 years. Each donor gave about 10 milliliters of peripheral blood, drawn into EDTA-treated Vacutainer tubes. Ficoll-Paque density-gradient centrifugation was used to isolate PBMCs, with at least 7 million per sample. Total RNA was extracted from PBMCs with Trizol reagent, with at least 6 micrograms obtained per sample. The percentages of naive CD45RAhigh/CD27high T cells were determined by flow cytometry on a PBMC aliquot from every donor. What the authors observed across the whole study: Estimates of total diversity based on one million sequenced T cells were regarded as lower bounds and as underestimates. Conclusive comparison of naive and antigen-experienced compartments was prevented by the profiling of bulk unsorted PBMCs. As age increased, observed TCR beta diversity per million T cells dropped in a roughly linear way, and a significant reduction was already evident by age 40. A strong correlation was found between observed TCR beta diversity and the percentage of naive T cells measured by flow cytometry. Compared with the aged group, more naive CD4+ T cells, fewer expanded clones and increased TCR diversity were shown by the long-lived group, suggesting age selection. Donor CMV infection status was unknown, potentially confounding age-related changes in expanded clonotypes.

The sequencing sample was made of blood. The sequence came from a man aged 60 to 75 in good health. This chain joins TRBV28 to TRBJ2-1, with a tentative D call of TRBD1 or TRBD2, each matching 6 bases. The nucleotide sequence is TGTGCCAGCAGTTCTAACCGTTATGAGGGGGGAACCTACAATGAGCAGTTCTTC. Its translation is CASSSNRYEGGTYNEQFF.